This T cell receptor (beta chain) was found in a study of T cell repertoires in cytomegalovirus infection. The wider study: Recently described HLA-C-restricted plus well-studied HLA-B-restricted CMV epitopes were used.

Using its own MiXCR run on the reads, TCRdb lists one record per CDR3 protein. The table lists about 890,000 distinct CDR3 sequences, around 30% of them singletons, with around an eighth in the top ten. Turning to this clonotype: Its specificity is unknown.

The CDR3 consists of 16 residues. V lost 0 bases and J lost 2, with 16 bases in between. Germline values: CDR1 SQVTM, CDR2 ANQGSEA. The input for sequencing was cultured CD8+ T cells from PBMCs, taken from culture after CMV antigen stimulation. The chain is built from TRBV29-1 and TRBJ1-2; D gene unclear. This TCR derives from a human donor in good health (CMV status not recorded). Some clones in this sample may be carry-over from other donors' samples. CDR3 protein: CSVEDPLWLVNYGYTF. The DNA for the CDR3 is TGCAGCGTTGAAGACCCCCTTTGGTTAGTCAACTATGGCTACACCTTC.